A selection of T cell receptor beta chains follows, all from one sample in a study of technical replicates of blood from a few donors. TCRdb keeps only in-frame clones here, not all; method: immunoSEQ multiplex PCR. The sample lists approximately 81,000 clones, 96% occurring once. Sample: T cells isolated from PBMCs. These receptors came from a human donor in good health. CDR3s include the opening cysteine and the closing phenylalanine or tryptophan. D genes are given only for firm matches. Clone size is given for some rows only: seen once, a few or many times, or a class if the clone is expanded.

d_gene: -
j_gene: TRBJ1-2
abundance: once
v_gene: TRBV27
CDR3nt: TGTGCCAGCAGTTTAGGGGGGAATGGCTACACCTTC
CDR3aa: CASSLGGNGYTF

d_gene: -
j_gene: TRBJ1-5
abundance: -
v_gene: TRBV6-4
CDR3nt: TGTGCCAGCAGGAACACTAACGGTCAGCCCCAGCATTTT
CDR3aa: CASRNTNGQPQHF

d_gene: -
j_gene: TRBJ2-2
abundance: -
v_gene: TRBV19
CDR3nt: TGTGCCAGTAGTTTCACTAGTCCGAACACCGGGGAGCTGTTTTTT
CDR3aa: CASSFTSPNTGELFF

d_gene: -
j_gene: TRBJ1-1
abundance: -
v_gene: TRBV10-3
CDR3nt: TGTGCCATCAGGGGGGGATTGAACACTGAAGCTTTCTTT
CDR3aa: CAIRGGLNTEAFF

d_gene: -
j_gene: TRBJ2-7
abundance: -
v_gene: TRBV6-6
CDR3nt: TGTGCCAGCAGGGAACTCCGGGACAACCTCGAGCAGTACTTC
CDR3aa: CASRELRDNLEQYF

d_gene: -
j_gene: TRBJ2-1
abundance: -
v_gene: TRBV11-2
CDR3nt: TGTGCCAGCAGGACTCAATACTCCTACAATGAGCAGTTCTTC
CDR3aa: CASRTQYSYNEQFF

d_gene: -
j_gene: TRBJ2-3
abundance: -
v_gene: TRBV13
CDR3nt: TGTGCCAGCAGCTTAAGCGGGCCTACAGATACGCAGTATTTT
CDR3aa: CASSLSGPTDTQYF

d_gene: TRBD2
j_gene: TRBJ2-7
abundance: -
v_gene: TRBV7-2
CDR3nt: TGTGCCAGCAGCTTCGCGGGAGGCAGTTCCTACGAGCAGTACTTC
CDR3aa: CASSFAGGSSYEQYF

d_gene: -
j_gene: TRBJ1-2
abundance: -
v_gene: TRBV4-1
CDR3nt: TGCGCCAGCAGCCAAGATTGGGCAGGGGCTAACTATGGCTACACCTTC
CDR3aa: CASSQDWAGANYGYTF

d_gene: TRBD1
j_gene: TRBJ2-1
abundance: -
v_gene: TRBV19
CDR3nt: TGTGCCAGTAGTTTTGGGCAGGGGGCGTATTACAATGAGCAGTTCTTC
CDR3aa: CASSFGQGAYYNEQFF

d_gene: -
j_gene: TRBJ2-2
abundance: -
v_gene: TRBV5-1
CDR3nt: TGCGCCAGCAGCTCCTCCTGGGACACCGCGAACACCGGGGAGCTGTTTTTT
CDR3aa: CASSSSWDTANTGELFF

d_gene: -
j_gene: TRBJ1-1
abundance: once
v_gene: TRBV19
CDR3nt: TGTGCCAGTAGTATAGACCAGAGGGCACTGAACACTGAAGCTTTCTTT
CDR3aa: CASSIDQRALNTEAFF

d_gene: -
j_gene: TRBJ2-5
abundance: -
v_gene: TRBV11-2
CDR3nt: TGTGCCAGCAGCCGGAAGGGTTCGGGGAGAGGCGAGACCCAGTACTTC
CDR3aa: CASSRKGSGRGETQYF

d_gene: -
j_gene: TRBJ1-5
abundance: -
v_gene: TRBV9
CDR3nt: TGTGCCAGCAGCGTAGTACACTATCTTCAGCCCCAGCATTTT
CDR3aa: CASSVVHYLQPQHF

d_gene: TRBD1
j_gene: TRBJ1-4
abundance: -
v_gene: TRBV10-3
CDR3nt: TGTGCCATCAGTGACAGGGGGAGCGAAAAACTGTTTTTT
CDR3aa: CAISDRGSEKLFF

d_gene: TRBD2
j_gene: TRBJ2-5
abundance: -
v_gene: TRBV11-3
CDR3nt: TGTGCCAGCAGCTCGGGAGGAGGCCTACAAGAGACCCAGTACTTC
CDR3aa: CASSSGGGLQETQYF

d_gene: TRBD1
j_gene: TRBJ1-5
abundance: -
v_gene: TRBV7-9
CDR3nt: TGTGCCAGCAGCTCGACAGGGAACAATCAGCCCCAGCATTTT
CDR3aa: CASSSTGNNQPQHF

d_gene: TRBD2
j_gene: TRBJ2-1
abundance: -
v_gene: TRBV5-1
CDR3nt: TGCGCCAGCAGCTTGGGACTAGCGGAGTGGGATGAGCAGTTCTTC
CDR3aa: CASSLGLAEWDEQFF

d_gene: -
j_gene: TRBJ1-2
abundance: -
v_gene: TRBV6-1
CDR3nt: TGTGCCAGCAGCGAGAATCCGGACTATGGCTACACCTTC
CDR3aa: CASSENPDYGYTF

d_gene: -
j_gene: TRBJ2-5
abundance: -
v_gene: TRBV5-4
CDR3nt: TGTGCCAGCAGCTTGGGCGGGTGGGAAGAGACCCAGTACTTC
CDR3aa: CASSLGGWEETQYF

d_gene: TRBD2
j_gene: TRBJ2-7
abundance: -
v_gene: TRBV4-2
CDR3nt: TGTGCCAGCAGCCAAGATCCGGGACTAGCGGGAGGCTTCTCCTACGAGCAGTACTTC
CDR3aa: CASSQDPGLAGGFSYEQYF

d_gene: -
j_gene: TRBJ2-7
abundance: -
v_gene: TRBV11-1
CDR3nt: TGTGCCAGCAGCTTAGCCCGTAGCATCACGCCCTACGAGCAGTACTTC
CDR3aa: CASSLARSITPYEQYF

d_gene: TRBD1
j_gene: TRBJ2-1
abundance: -
v_gene: TRBV28
CDR3nt: TGTGCCAGCGCTGGACAGGGGGGGAGGGATGAGCAGTTCTTC
CDR3aa: CASAGQGGRDEQFF

d_gene: TRBD1
j_gene: TRBJ1-2
abundance: -
v_gene: TRBV5-1
CDR3nt: TGCGCCAGCAGCCGGAATCCGGACAGGGGGCGCTTCTATGGCTACACCTTC
CDR3aa: CASSRNPDRGRFYGYTF

d_gene: -
j_gene: TRBJ1-5
abundance: -
v_gene: TRBV7-9
CDR3nt: TGTGCCAGCAGCCCACCGGAGACGTATAGCAATCAGCCCCAGCATTTT
CDR3aa: CASSPPETYSNQPQHF

d_gene: -
j_gene: TRBJ2-5
abundance: -
v_gene: TRBV18
CDR3nt: TGTGCCAGCTCACTACAGACGGCCCAAGAGACCCAGTACTTC
CDR3aa: CASSLQTAQETQYF

d_gene: -
j_gene: TRBJ1-1
abundance: -
v_gene: TRBV7-9
CDR3nt: TGTGCCAGCAGCTTGCAGGGACACCTGAACACTGAAGCTTTCTTT
CDR3aa: CASSLQGHLNTEAFF

d_gene: TRBD1
j_gene: TRBJ2-7
abundance: once
v_gene: TRBV2
CDR3nt: TGTGCCAGCAGTGCTGGGACAGCCTACGAGCAGTACTTC
CDR3aa: CASSAGTAYEQYF

d_gene: TRBD1
j_gene: TRBJ2-7
abundance: -
v_gene: TRBV9
CDR3nt: TGTGCCAGCAGCGTCGGACAGGGGGCGCTTTCCTACGAGCAGTACTTC
CDR3aa: CASSVGQGALSYEQYF

d_gene: TRBD2
j_gene: TRBJ2-3
abundance: -
v_gene: TRBV7-8
CDR3nt: TGTGCCAGCAGCCGGAGGGGACTAGGTGCAGATACGCAGTATTTT
CDR3aa: CASSRRGLGADTQYF

d_gene: TRBD2
j_gene: TRBJ2-7
abundance: -
v_gene: TRBV9
CDR3nt: TGTGCCAGCAGCCTATCGCCGGGACTATCGTACGAGCAGTACTTC
CDR3aa: CASSLSPGLSYEQYF

d_gene: -
j_gene: TRBJ2-1
abundance: -
v_gene: TRBV5-1
CDR3nt: TGCGCCAGCAACAACTACGACAATGAGCAGTTCTTC
CDR3aa: CASNNYDNEQFF

d_gene: -
j_gene: TRBJ2-7
abundance: -
v_gene: TRBV2
CDR3nt: -
CDR3aa: CASILDRGREQYF

d_gene: TRBD2
j_gene: TRBJ2-1
abundance: -
v_gene: TRBV11-3
CDR3nt: TGTGCCAGCGCCCTAGCGGGAGGTGAGCAGTTCTTC
CDR3aa: CASALAGGEQFF

d_gene: -
j_gene: TRBJ2-7
abundance: -
v_gene: TRBV27
CDR3nt: TGTGCCACATCAGGGGCCCTCTTCTACGAGCAGTACTTC
CDR3aa: CATSGALFYEQYF

d_gene: TRBD1
j_gene: TRBJ2-7
abundance: -
v_gene: TRBV9
CDR3nt: TGTGCCAGCAGCGTAGAAGGGGGCTTCTTTTACGAGCAGTACTTC
CDR3aa: CASSVEGGFFYEQYF